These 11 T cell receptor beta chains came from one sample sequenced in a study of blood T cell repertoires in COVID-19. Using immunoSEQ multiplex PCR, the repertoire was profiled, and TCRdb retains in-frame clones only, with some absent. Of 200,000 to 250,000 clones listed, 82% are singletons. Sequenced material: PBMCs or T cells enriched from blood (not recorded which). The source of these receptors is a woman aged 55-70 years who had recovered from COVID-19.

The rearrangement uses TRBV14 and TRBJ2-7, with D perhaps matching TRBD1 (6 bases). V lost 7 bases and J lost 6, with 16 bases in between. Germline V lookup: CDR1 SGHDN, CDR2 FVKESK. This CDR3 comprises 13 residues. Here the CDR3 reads CASNRDVRAEQYF. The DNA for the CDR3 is TGTGCCAGCAACAGGGATGTGAGGGCCGAGCAGTACTTC.

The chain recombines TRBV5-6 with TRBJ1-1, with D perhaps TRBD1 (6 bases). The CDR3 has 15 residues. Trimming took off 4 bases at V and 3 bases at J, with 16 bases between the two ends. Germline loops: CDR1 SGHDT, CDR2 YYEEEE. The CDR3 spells CASSPPTGMDTEAFF. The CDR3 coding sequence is TGTGCCAGCAGCCCCCCGACAGGTATGGACACTGAAGCTTTCTTT.

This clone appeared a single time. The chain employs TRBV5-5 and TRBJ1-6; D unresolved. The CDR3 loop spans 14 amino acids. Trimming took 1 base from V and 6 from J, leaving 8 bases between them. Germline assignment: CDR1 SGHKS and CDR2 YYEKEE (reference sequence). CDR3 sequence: CASSLQQFNSPLHF. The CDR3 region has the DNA TGTGCCAGCAGCTTGCAACAGTTTAATTCACCCCTCCACTTT. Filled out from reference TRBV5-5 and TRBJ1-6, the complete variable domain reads DAGVTQSPTHLIKTRGQQVTLRCSPISGHKSVSWYQQVLGQGPQFIFQYYEKEERGRGNFPDRFSARQFPNYSSELNVNALLLGDSALYLCASSLQQFNSPLHFGNGTRLTVT.

The CDR3 loop is CASSLTSNNEQFF. CDR3 nucleotides: TGTGCCAGCAGCTTGACTAGCAATAATGAGCAGTTCTTC. The chain is built from TRBV5-4 and TRBJ2-1; D possibly corresponds to TRBD2 (6 bases). The CDR3 runs 13 residues. Trimming removed 1 base from V and 7 bases from J, with 9 bases in between. Looked up from germline, CDR1 is SGHNT and CDR2 is YYREEE (reference sequence).

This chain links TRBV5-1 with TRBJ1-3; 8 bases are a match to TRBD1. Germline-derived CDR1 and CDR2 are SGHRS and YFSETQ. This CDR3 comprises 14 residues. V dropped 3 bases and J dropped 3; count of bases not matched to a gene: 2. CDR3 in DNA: TGCGCCAGCAGCTCACAGGGGGTTGGAAACACCATATATTTT. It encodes CASSSQGVGNTIYF.

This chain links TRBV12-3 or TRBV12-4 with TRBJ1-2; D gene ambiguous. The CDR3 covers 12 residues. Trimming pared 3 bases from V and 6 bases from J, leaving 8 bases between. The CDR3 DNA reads TGTGCCAGCAGTTTCGCGGGGAATGGCTACACCTTC. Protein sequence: CASSFAGNGYTF.

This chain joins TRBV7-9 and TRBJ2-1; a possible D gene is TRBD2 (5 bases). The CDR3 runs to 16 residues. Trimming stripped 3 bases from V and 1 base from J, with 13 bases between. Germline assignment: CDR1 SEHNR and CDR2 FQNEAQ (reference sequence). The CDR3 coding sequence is TGTGCCAGCAGCTTTGGTGGGAGCGTATCCTACAATGAGCAGTTCTTC. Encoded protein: CASSFGGSVSYNEQFF.

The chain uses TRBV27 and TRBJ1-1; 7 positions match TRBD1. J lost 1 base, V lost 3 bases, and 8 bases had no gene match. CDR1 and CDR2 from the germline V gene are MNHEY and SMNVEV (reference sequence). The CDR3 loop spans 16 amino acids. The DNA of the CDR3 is TGTGCCAGCAGTTTTAGTGGACAGGTCGGGAACACTGAAGCTTTCTTT. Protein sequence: CASSFSGQVGNTEAFF.

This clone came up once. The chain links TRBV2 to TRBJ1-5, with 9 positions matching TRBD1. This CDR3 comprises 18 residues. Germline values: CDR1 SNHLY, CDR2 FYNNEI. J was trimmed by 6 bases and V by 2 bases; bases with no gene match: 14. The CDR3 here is CASSERGGTGINSQPQHF. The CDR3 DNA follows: TGTGCCAGCAGTGAAAGGGGGGGGACAGGGATCAACAGTCAGCCCCAGCATTTT.

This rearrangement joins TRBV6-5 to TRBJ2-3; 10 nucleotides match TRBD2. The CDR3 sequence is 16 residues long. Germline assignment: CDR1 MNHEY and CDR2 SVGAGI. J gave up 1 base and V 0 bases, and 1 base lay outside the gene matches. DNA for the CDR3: TGTGCCAGCAGTTACTCGCTAGCGGGAGGCACAGATACGCAGTATTTT. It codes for CASSYSLAGGTDTQYF.

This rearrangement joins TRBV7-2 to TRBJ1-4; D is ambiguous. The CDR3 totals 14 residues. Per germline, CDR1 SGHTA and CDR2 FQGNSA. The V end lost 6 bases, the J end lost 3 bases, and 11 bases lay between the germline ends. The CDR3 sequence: CASRSGVANEKLFF. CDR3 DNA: TGTGCCAGCAGGTCCGGGGTGGCTAATGAAAAACTGTTTTTT.